This TCR beta chain was captured in a study of T cells expressing NK-cell markers. TCRdb re-called the 5' RACE reads; one entry per CDR3 protein, DNA not given. Its table records about 32,000 distinct CDR3 sequences. This clonotype originated in a woman between 18 and 70 years old in good health. Input material: blood T cells: a sorted CD56 or NKG2C T cell subset, CD4+ or CD8+ T cells, or bulk PBMC T cells (not recorded which).

CDR3 protein: CASDPGTGSHEQYF. The V and J genes are TRBV6-1 and TRBJ2-7; with no DNA, the TCRdb D assignment of TRBD1 cannot be verified. Germline values: CDR1 MNHNS, CDR2 SASEGT. CDR3 size: 14 residues.